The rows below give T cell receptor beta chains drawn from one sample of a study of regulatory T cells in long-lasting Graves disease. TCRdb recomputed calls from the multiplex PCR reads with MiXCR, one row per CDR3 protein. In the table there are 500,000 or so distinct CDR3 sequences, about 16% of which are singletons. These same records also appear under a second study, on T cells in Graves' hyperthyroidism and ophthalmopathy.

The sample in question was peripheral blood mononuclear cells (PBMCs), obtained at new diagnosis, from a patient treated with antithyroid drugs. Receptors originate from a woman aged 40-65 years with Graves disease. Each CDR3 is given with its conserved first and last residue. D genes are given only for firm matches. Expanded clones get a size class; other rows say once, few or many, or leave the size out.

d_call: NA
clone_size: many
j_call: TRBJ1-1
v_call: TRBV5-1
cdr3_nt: TGCGCCAGCAGCTCCCAGACAGGTGATAACACTGAAGCTTTCTTT
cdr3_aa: CASSSQTGDNTEAFF

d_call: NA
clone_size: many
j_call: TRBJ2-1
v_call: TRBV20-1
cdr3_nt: TGCAGTGCTAGGACCCTCCCGGCGGTTAATGAGCAGTTCTTC
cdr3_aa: CSARTLPAVNEQFF

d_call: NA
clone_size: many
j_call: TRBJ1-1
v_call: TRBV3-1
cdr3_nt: TGTGCCAGCAGCCAATCCCGGGTAGAAGCTTTCTTT
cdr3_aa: CASSQSRVEAFF

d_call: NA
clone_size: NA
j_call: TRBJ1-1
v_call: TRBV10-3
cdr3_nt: TGTGCCACCGCCCAGGGCCAGAACACTGAAGCTTTCTTT
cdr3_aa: CATAQGQNTEAFF

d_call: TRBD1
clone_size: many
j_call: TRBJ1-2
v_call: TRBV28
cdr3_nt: TGTGCCAGCAGACCAAGCGCCGGGACAGGGATTAACTATGGCTACACCTTC
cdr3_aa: CASRPSAGTGINYGYTF

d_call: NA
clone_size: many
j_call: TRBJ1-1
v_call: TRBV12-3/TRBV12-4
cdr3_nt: TGTGCCACCTCAGTGGCTCGGAACACTGAAGCTTTCTTT
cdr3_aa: CATSVARNTEAFF

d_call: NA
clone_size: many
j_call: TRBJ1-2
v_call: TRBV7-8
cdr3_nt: TGTGCCAGCGGCGGAGGAGGGTTTTTTGGCTACACCTTC
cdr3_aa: CASGGGGFFGYTF

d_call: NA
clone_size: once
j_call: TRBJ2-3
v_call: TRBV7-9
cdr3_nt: TGTGCCAGCAGCTTAGAGGTTGTTGGTACGCAGTATTTT
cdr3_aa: CASSLEVVGTQYF

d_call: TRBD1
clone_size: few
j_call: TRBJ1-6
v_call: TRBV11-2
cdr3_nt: TGTGCCAGCAGCTACGGACAGGGAGGATCACCCCTCCACTTT
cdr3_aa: CASSYGQGGSPLHF

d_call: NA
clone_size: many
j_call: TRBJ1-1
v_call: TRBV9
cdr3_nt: TGTGCCAGCAGCCTCCGCCCCGAGGCCACTGAAGCTTTCTTT
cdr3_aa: CASSLRPEATEAFF

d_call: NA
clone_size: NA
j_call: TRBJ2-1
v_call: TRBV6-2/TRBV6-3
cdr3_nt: TGTGCCAGCAGTACCCTCGGGGAGCGGAGCTCCTACAATGAGCAGTTCTTC
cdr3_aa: CASSTLGERSSYNEQFF

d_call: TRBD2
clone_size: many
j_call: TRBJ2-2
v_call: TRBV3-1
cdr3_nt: TGTGCCAGCAGCCGTAGCGGGGGGGCACAGACCGGGGAGCTGTTTTTT
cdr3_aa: CASSRSGGAQTGELFF

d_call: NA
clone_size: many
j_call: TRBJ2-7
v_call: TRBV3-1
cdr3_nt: TGTGCCAGCAGCCAAGAAACAGGACCGTACGAGCAGTACTTC
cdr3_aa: CASSQETGPYEQYF

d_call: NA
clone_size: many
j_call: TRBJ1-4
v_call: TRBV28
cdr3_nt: TGTGCCAGCAGTTTAAGTCAAGAGGTAGGACGTGAAAAACTGTTTTTT
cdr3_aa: CASSLSQEVGREKLFF

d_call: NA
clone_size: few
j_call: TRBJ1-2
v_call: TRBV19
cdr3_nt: TGTGCCAGTAGTTCATACCGGGAGCTCACCGACTATGGCTACACCTTC
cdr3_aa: CASSSYRELTDYGYTF

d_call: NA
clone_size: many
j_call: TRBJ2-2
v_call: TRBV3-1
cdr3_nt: TGTGCCAGCTGGAAAGGCACCGGGGAGCTGTTTTTT
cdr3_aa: CASWKGTGELFF

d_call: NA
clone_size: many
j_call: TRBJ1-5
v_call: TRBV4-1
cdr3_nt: TGCGCCAGCAGCCAAGATCTCCAGGTCCTTGGCAATCAGCCCCAGCATTTT
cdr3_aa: CASSQDLQVLGNQPQHF

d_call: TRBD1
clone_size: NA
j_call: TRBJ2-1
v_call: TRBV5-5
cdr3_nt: TGTGCCAGCAGCCGACAGGGGATCACGAACAATGAGCAGTTCTTC
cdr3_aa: CASSRQGITNNEQFF

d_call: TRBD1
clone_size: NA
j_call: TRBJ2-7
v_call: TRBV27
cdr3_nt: TGTGCCAGCAGCCCCTCCGGGACAGGGCAAGAGCAGTACTTC
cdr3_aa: CASSPSGTGQEQYF

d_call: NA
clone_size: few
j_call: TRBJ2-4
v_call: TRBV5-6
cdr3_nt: TGTGCCAGCAGCTTCTTCTCAGGGGCGGGTACGGGCCAGTACTTC
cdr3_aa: CASSFFSGAGTGQYF

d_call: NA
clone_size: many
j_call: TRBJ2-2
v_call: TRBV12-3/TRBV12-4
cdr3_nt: TGTGCCAGCCAAAGGGGCAAGAACACCGGGGAGCTGTTTTTT
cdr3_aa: CASQRGKNTGELFF

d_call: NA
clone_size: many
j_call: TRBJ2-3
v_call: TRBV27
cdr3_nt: TGTGCCAGCAGTTTCCAGGTAGCAGATACGCAGTATTTT
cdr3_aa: CASSFQVADTQYF

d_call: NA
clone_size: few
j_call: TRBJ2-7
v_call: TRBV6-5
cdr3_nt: TGTGCCAGCAGTTACTCGAGCGACCCAGAACGGGGCACACCCTACGAGCAGTACTTC
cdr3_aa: CASSYSSDPERGTPYEQYF

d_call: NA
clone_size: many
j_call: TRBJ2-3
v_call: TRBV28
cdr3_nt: TGTGCCAGCAGTCAAACAGGCTTGGCAGATACGCAGTATTTT
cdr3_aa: CASSQTGLADTQYF

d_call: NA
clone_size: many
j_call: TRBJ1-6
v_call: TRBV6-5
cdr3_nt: TGTGCCAGCAGTTGGGGGGACACAAATTCACCCCTCCACTTT
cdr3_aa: CASSWGDTNSPLHF

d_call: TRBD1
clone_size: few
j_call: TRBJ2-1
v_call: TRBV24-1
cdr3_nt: TGTGCCACCAGTGAGAGCCCGGGACAGGGGGATAGCGGGGACTCCTACAATGAGCAGTTCTTC
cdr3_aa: CATSESPGQGDSGDSYNEQFF

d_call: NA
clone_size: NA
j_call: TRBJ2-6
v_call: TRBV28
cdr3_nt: TGTGCCAGCACCCGTAGTGGAGGGGAGGTGGGGGCCAACGTCCTGACTTTC
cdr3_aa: CASTRSGGEVGANVLTF

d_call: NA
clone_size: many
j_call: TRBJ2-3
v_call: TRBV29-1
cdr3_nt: TGCAGCGGGACGCCTAGCACAGATACGCAGTATTTT
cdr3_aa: CSGTPSTDTQYF

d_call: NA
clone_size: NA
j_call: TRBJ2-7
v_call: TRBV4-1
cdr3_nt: TGCGCCAGCAGCCAAGAATCCTCGGCAGGGGACGAGCAGTACTTC
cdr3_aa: CASSQESSAGDEQYF

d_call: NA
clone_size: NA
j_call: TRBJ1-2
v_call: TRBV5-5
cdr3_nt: TGTGCCAGCAGCCACCTGGACAGCCTTTTCTCTAACTATGGCTACACCTTC
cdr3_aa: CASSHLDSLFSNYGYTF

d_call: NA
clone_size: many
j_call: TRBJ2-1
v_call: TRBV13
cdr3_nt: TGTGCCAGCAGCCTCCTCGGCGCGGCCAATGAGCAGTTCTTC
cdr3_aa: CASSLLGAANEQFF

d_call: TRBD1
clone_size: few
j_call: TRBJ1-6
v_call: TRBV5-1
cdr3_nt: TGCGCCAGCAGCTTGTGGGACAGGGGGACAAATTCACCCCTCCACTTT
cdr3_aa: CASSLWDRGTNSPLHF

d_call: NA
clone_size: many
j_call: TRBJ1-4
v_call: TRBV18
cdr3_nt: TGTGCCAGCTCACCGGGTGCTAGGTACCATGAAAAACTGTTTTTT
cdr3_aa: CASSPGARYHEKLFF

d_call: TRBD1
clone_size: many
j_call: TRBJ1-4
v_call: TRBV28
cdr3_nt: TGTGCCAGCACCCAAATCGGACAGGGGAGGGATGAAAAACTGTTTTTT
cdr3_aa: CASTQIGQGRDEKLFF

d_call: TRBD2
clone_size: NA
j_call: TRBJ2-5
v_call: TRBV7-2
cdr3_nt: TGTGCCAGCAGCTTATCGGCTAGCGGGGGGGTCAGGGAGACCCAGTACTTC
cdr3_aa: CASSLSASGGVRETQYF

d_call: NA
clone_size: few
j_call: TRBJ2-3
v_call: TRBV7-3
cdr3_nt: TGTGCCAGCAGCTTATGGGGGAGCACAGATACGCAGTATTTT
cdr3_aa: CASSLWGSTDTQYF

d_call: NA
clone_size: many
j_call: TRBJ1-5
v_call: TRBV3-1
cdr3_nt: TGTGCCAGCAGCCTCACAGTAGCGGTTCCCCCCAATCAGCCCCAGCATTTT
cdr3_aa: CASSLTVAVPPNQPQHF

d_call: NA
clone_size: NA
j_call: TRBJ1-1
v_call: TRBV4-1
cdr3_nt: TGCGCCAGCAGCCCAGGGGCCGTGAAGAACACTGAAGCTTTCTTT
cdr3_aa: CASSPGAVKNTEAFF

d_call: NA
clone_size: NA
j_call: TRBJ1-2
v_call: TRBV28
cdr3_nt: TGTGCCAGCAGTTTAACTCCGCTTAACTATGGCTACACCTTC
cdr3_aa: CASSLTPLNYGYTF

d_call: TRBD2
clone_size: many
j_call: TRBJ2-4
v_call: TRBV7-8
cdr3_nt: TGTGCCAGCAGCTTAGAAGGGACTAGCGGTCTGGGCATTCAGTACTTC
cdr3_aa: CASSLEGTSGLGIQYF

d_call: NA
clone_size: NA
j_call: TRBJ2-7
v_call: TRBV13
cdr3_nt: TGTGCCAGCAGCTTAGGCGGGGACAATGCGTACTTC
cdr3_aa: CASSLGGDNAYF